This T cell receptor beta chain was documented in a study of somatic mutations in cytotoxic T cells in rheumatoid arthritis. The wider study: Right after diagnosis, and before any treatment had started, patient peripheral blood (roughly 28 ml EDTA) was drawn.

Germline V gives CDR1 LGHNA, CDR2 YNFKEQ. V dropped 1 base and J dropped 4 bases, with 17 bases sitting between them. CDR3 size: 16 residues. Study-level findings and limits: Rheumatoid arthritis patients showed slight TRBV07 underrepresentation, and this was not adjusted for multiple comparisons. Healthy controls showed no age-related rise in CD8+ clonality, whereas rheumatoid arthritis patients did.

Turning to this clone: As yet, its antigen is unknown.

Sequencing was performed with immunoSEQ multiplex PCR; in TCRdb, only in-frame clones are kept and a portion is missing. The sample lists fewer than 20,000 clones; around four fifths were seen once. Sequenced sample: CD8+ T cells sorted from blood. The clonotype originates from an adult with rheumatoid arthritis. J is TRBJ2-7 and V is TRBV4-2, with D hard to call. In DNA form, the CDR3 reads TGTGCCAGCAGCCAAGTGTTTCCAGGAGCAATTTACGAGCAGTACTTC. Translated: CASSQVFPGAIYEQYF.